The 18 T cell receptor beta chains below were found in one sample sequenced in a study of a mutant IDH1 vaccine in newly diagnosed glioma. Antigen specificity for these receptors is unknown. Using immunoSEQ multiplex PCR, the repertoire was profiled, and TCRdb retains in-frame clones only, with some absent. Among roughly 25,000 clones, around 79% were seen once, and the ten largest hold over 7%. Time point described: week 11, during vaccination. In the vaccine, a single dose held 300 ug of the mutant IDH1 20-mer peptide, along with topical imiquimod. The input for sequencing was PBMCs, taken from a glioma patient whose treatment included an IDH1 peptide vaccine. These receptors were taken from a man aged 40-50 years with glioma.

In regard to this clone: A junction end diverges from the germline sequence, so it may reflect a read error. This specimen includes other DNA sequences encoding the same CDR3. The chain links TRBV4-3 to TRBJ2-3; TRBD2 agrees at 10 bases. Germline V gene data show CDR1 as LGHNA and CDR2 as YSLEER. This CDR3 spans 17 amino acids. The CDR3 spells CASSQEGPAGGVDTQYF. CDR3 coding DNA: TGCGCCAGCAGCCAAGAGGGACCAGCGGGAGGGGTAGATACGCAATATTTT.

The genes are TRBV7-8 and TRBJ2-4; possibly TRBD2 for D (6 bases). Trimming pared 5 bases from V and 6 bases from J, leaving 20 bases between. CDR1 is SGHVS, CDR2 FQNEAQ, per germline. CDR3 length equals 16 residues. The CDR3, as DNA: TGTGCCAGCAGCGGAGGGGCTGGGAGAGGAGGAAACATTCAGTACTTC. Amino acids: CASSGGAGRGGNIQYF.

The rearrangement uses TRBV4-1 and TRBJ1-1, with D maybe TRBD1 (6 bases). The V gene's germline CDR1 is MGHRA and CDR2 YSYEKL. The CDR3 contains 15 residues. Trimming left V 2 bases short and J 6 bases short, with 16 bases between. Here the CDR3 DNA reads TGCGCCAGCAGCCAACGGACAGTACCGAGGGCTGAAGCTTTCTTT. It codes for CASSQRTVPRAEAFF.

The chain's CDR3 is CASSYGAGGNEQFF. CDR3 bases: TGTGCCAGCAGTTACGGGGCGGGGGGAAATGAGCAGTTCTTC. The chain recombines TRBV6-5 with TRBJ2-1, with 8 bases fitting TRBD2. The J segment lost 7 bases and the V segment lost 2 bases, leaving 4 bases of the junction unmatched. Looked up from germline, CDR1 is MNHEY and CDR2 is SVGAGI. The length of the CDR3 is 14 residues.

This clone was counted a few times. For the CDR3, the DNA is TGCGCCAGCAGCTTGGTGGGACGGGATAATTCACCCCTCCACTTT. Protein sequence: CASSLVGRDNSPLHF. The chain has TRBV5-1 and TRBJ1-6, with TRBD1 as a possible D gene (5 bases). The germline V and J ends were trimmed by 0 bases and 5 bases, with 9 bases remaining between them. The CDR3 covers 15 residues. Germline values: CDR1 SGHRS, CDR2 YFSETQ.

This clone has just one count. The chain couples TRBV13 to TRBJ2-3; D tentatively reads TRBD1 or TRBD2 (5 bases each). Germline V gene data show CDR1 as PRHDT and CDR2 as FYEKMQ (reference sequence). The CDR3 is 15 amino acids. Trimming left V 2 bases short and J 0 bases short, with 9 bases between. CDR3 sequence reads: CASSLRGASTDTQYF. The CDR3 DNA reads as TGTGCCAGCAGCTTACGAGGGGCTAGCACAGATACGCAGTATTTT.

The V and J genes are TRBV6-6 and TRBJ1-3, with TRBD1 matching over 8 bases. Looked up from germline, CDR1 is MNHNY and CDR2 is SVGAGI (reference sequence). V gave up 7 bases and J gave up 6 bases; unmatched junction bases: 8. The CDR3 length is 14 residues. In DNA form, the CDR3 reads TGTGCCAGCAAAAAACAGGGGGAAGTAAACACCATATATTTT. Encoded protein: CASKKQGEVNTIYF.

The CDR3 protein is CASGLVLGVVSYEQYV. The CDR3 DNA reads TGTGCTAGTGGTTTGGTACTGGGGGTCGTATCCTACGAGCAGTACGTC. The chain has TRBV12-5 and TRBJ2-7, with D perhaps TRBD1 or TRBD2 (5 bases each). Deletions cut 0 bases from V and 1 base from J, with 13 bases between. The CDR3 sequence is 16 residues long. Germline loops: CDR1 LGHNT, CDR2 FRNRAP.

The sample holds one count of this clone. This rearrangement joins TRBV16 to TRBJ2-7; possibly TRBD2 for D (5 bases). Germline lookup yields CDR1 KGHSY and CDR2 FQNENV. This CDR3 region has 14 residues. Trimming shortened V by 6 bases and J by 0 bases, and 12 bases separated the two germline ends. CDR3 in amino acids: CASSSGVSSYEQYV. The CDR3 region has the DNA TGTGCCAGCAGTTCCGGGGTCAGCTCCTACGAGCAGTACGTC.

The genes are TRBV30 and TRBJ2-5; D is perhaps TRBD1 (6 bases). The CDR3 runs 13 residues. Looked up from germline, CDR1 is GTSNPN and CDR2 is SVGIG (reference sequence). The V gene lost 2 bases and the J gene lost 5 bases, with 12 bases spanning the gap. The CDR3 reads CAWSSGGRETQYF. The CDR3 region has the DNA TGTGCCTGGAGTTCTGGGGGCAGGGAGACCCAGTACTTC.

This chain joins TRBV5-6 and TRBJ2-1; D unresolved. CDR1 is SGHDT and CDR2 is YYEEEE in the germline V gene. V gave up 2 bases and J gave up 3 bases, with 9 bases separating them. The CDR3 length is 14 residues. The CDR3 DNA reads TGTGCCAGCAGCTTCAATGTGATCTACAATGAGCAGTTCTTC. As protein: CASSFNVIYNEQFF.

V gene TRBV9 combines with J gene TRBJ2-7, with 11 bases that match TRBD2. CDR1 is SGDLS and CDR2 is YYNGEE in the germline V gene. Trimming removed 2 bases from V and 7 bases from J; junction bases left unmatched: 5. The CDR3 has 14 residues. This chain's CDR3 is CASSVSGRVGEQYF. CDR3 sequence (DNA): TGTGCCAGCAGCGTTAGCGGGAGGGTGGGGGAGCAGTACTTC.

The rearrangement joins TRBV30 to TRBJ1-1; D remains ambiguous. CDR1 and CDR2 (germline): GTSNPN, SVGIG (reference sequence). The CDR3 is made up of 13 amino acids. V lost 2 bases to trimming and J lost 3 bases, with 10 bases between them. DNA of the CDR3: TGTGCCTGGAGTTGGAGGGAATACACTGAAGCTTTCTTT. Translation: CAWSWREYTEAFF.

This chain links TRBV15 with TRBJ2-3; 7 nucleotides line up with TRBD2. Germline CDR1 LNHNV, CDR2 YYDKDF (reference sequence). The V segment lost 1 base and the J segment 4 bases; nucleotides outside the gene matches: 2. The CDR3 is 14 residues long. This chain's CDR3 is CATSRGTRSDTQYF. CDR3 sequence (DNA): TGTGCCACCAGCAGAGGGACTAGATCAGATACGCAGTATTTT.

V gene TRBV20-1 combines with J gene TRBJ1-2; no reliable D call. The CDR3 runs 11 residues. Looked up from germline, CDR1 is DFQATT and CDR2 is SNEGSKA (reference sequence). V gave up 3 bases and J gave up 2 bases, with 4 bases separating them. Written as DNA, the CDR3 is TGCAGTGCTAGGGACAACTATGGCTACACCTTC. It encodes CSARDNYGYTF.

V and J are TRBV5-1 and TRBJ1-4, with 8 bases matching TRBD1. The CDR3 contains 17 residues. Germline V gene data show CDR1 as SGHRS and CDR2 as YFSETQ. The junction had 8 bases not matched to a gene; V was cut back by 4 bases and J by 0 bases. This CDR3 reads CASSLRQGRATNEKLFF. The CDR3 bases are TGCGCCAGCAGCCTACGACAGGGGCGGGCAACTAATGAAAAACTGTTTTTT.

This rearrangement joins TRBV5-1 to TRBJ2-3; D is perhaps TRBD1 or TRBD2 (5 bases each). V shed 4 bases and J shed 1 base, with 16 bases lying between them. The germline V gene encodes CDR1 SGHRS and CDR2 YFSETQ. The CDR3 has 16 residues. In DNA, the CDR3 is TGCGCCAGCAGCCCCGGGGACGGAGGAGGCACAGATACGCAGTATTTT. Translated: CASSPGDGGGTDTQYF. The variable domain in full, completed from reference TRBV5-1 and TRBJ2-3, reads KAGVTQTPRYLIKTRGQQVTLSCSPISGHRSVSWYQQTPGQGLQFLFEYFSETQRNKGNFPGRFSGRQFSNSRSEMNVSTLELGDSALYLCASSPGDGGGTDTQYFGPGTRLTVL.

The chain combines TRBV5-4 with TRBJ2-3, with 7 bases lining up with TRBD2. The CDR3 totals 16 residues. The germline V gene has CDR1 SGHNT and CDR2 YYREEE (reference sequence). V lost 0 bases and J lost 7; bases outside the gene matches: 11. As DNA, the CDR3 is TGTGCCAGCAGCTTGGCCGGAGCGGGGAGCCGGCATACGCAGTATTTT. It specifies CASSLAGAGSRHTQYF.